This entry concerns a single TCR beta chain. Its antigen is unidentified. This sample was taken from a study of T cell repertoires in cytomegalovirus infection. About the study: HLA-B-restricted CMV epitopes that are well studied, plus recently identified HLA-C-restricted ones, were used by the study. CMV infection plus the matching HLA type was flagged by public TCR beta signatures.

Findings and caveats of the study: The cumulative frequency of public TCR beta families identified carriers of CMV plus the relevant HLA. CMV-specific TCR beta clonotypes restricted by HLA-C were the ones dominating the ex vivo response.

CDR1 and CDR2 (germline): SGHTA, FQGTGA. The CDR3 is 14 amino acids. Trimming cost V 6 bases and J 0 bases; bases outside gene matches: 4. TCRdb reprocessed the reads with MiXCR, giving one entry per CDR3 protein. The sample lists some 71,000 distinct CDR3 sequences, about 26% occurring once. The sequence derives from a human donor in good health (CMV status not recorded). Some clones in this sample may be carry-over from other donors' samples. The source was CD8+ T cells from cultured PBMCs, collected from culture after CMV antigen stimulation. V is TRBV7-3 and J is TRBJ2-7; TRBD2 aligns across 8 bases. The CDR3 sequence: CASSISGSSYEQYF. CDR3 bases: TGTGCCAGCAGTATAAGCGGGAGCTCCTACGAGCAGTACTTC.